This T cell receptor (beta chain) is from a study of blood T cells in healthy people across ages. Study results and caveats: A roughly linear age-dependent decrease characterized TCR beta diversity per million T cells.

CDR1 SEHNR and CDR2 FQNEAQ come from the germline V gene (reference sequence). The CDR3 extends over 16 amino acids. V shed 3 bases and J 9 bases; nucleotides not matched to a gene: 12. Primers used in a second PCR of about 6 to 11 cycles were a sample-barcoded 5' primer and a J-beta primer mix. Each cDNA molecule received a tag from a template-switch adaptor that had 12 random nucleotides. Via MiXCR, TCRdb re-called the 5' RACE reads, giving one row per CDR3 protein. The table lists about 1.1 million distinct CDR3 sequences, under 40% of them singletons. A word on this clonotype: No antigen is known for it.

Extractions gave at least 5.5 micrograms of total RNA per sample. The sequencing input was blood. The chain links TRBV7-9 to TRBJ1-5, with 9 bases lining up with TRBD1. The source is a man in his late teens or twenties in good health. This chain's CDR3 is CASSFSGQGSVGPQHF. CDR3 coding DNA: TGTGCCAGCAGCTTTTCGGGACAGGGTTCCGTTGGGCCCCAGCATTTT.